The 30 T cell receptor beta chains reported below all come from one sample, sequenced in a study of HIV-infected children after antiretroviral therapy interruption. Treatment reported: PENTA 11 planned treatment interruption arm or continuous ART arm. The TCR library was built from RNA with a 3' RACE protocol and unique molecular identifiers. MiXCR, applied by TCRdb to the 3' RACE reads, yields one record per CDR3 protein. The repertoire consists of about 15,000 distinct CDR3 sequences, with 3% to 3.5% occurring once and the leading ten covering about 4.9%. The input for sequencing was CD45RA+ CD4+ T cells from PBMCs, taken from a donor given antiretroviral therapy, either interrupted or continuous. The subset here: naive CD4+ CD45RA+ CD45RO- T cells. These receptors were collected from a child under 18 with HIV.

This clonotype appeared many times. CDR3 bases: TGTGCCAGCAGTCCCGACCGGACAGGGGCCGTCTATGGCTACACCTTC. As protein: CASSPDRTGAVYGYTF. This chain uses TRBV12-3 or TRBV12-4 with TRBJ1-2, with 9 bases lining up with TRBD1. Unmatched junction bases numbered 11, after V lost 5 bases and J lost 4 bases. CDR3 length: 16 residues.

This clonotype was detected many times. V is TRBV10-3 and J is TRBJ2-3; 15 nucleotides match TRBD2. The CDR3 totals 16 residues. Germline V gene data show CDR1 as ENHRY and CDR2 as SYGVKD. V shed 4 bases and J 5 bases; nucleotides not matched to a gene: 4. This CDR3 is CAISGGLAGGGDTQYF. CDR3 coding DNA: TGTGCCATCAGTGGGGGACTAGCGGGGGGCGGAGATACGCAGTATTTT.

This clonotype is categorized as medium-sized. The V and J genes are TRBV7-2 and TRBJ2-3, with 9 bases matching TRBD2. This CDR3 is 16 amino acids long. V was clipped by 2 bases and J by 3 bases; unmatched bases: 6. Germline lookup yields CDR1 SGHTA and CDR2 FQGNSA. The CDR3, as DNA: TGTGCCAGCAGCTTAATGGGACTAGCATTAACAGATACGCAGTATTTT. This encodes CASSLMGLALTDTQYF.

This clonotype showed up many times. This chain links TRBV15 with TRBJ2-1, with TRBD2 matching 7 bases. The V segment lost 8 bases and the J segment 0 bases; nucleotides outside the gene matches: 13. The CDR3 spans 17 residues. Germline values: CDR1 LNHNV, CDR2 YYDKDF (reference sequence). CDR3 region: CATAWSGDSSSYNEQFF. Here the CDR3 DNA reads TGTGCCACCGCGTGGAGCGGGGACTCAAGCTCCTACAATGAGCAGTTCTTC.

Ten or more counts support this clonotype. J is TRBJ1-2 and V is TRBV5-1, with D uncertain. The CDR3 runs to 14 residues. V was clipped by 2 bases and J by 9 bases, with 17 bases between them. CDR1 SGHRS and CDR2 YFSETQ come from the germline V gene. CDR3: CASSFRTSKESYTF. The CDR3 nucleotides are TGCGCCAGCAGCTTCCGGACTTCCAAGGAGAGCTACACCTTC.

This clonotype was detected ten times or more. V gene TRBV19 combines with J gene TRBJ1-2; D may be TRBD1 (5 bases). Germline V gene lookup returns CDR1 LNHDA and CDR2 SQIVND (reference sequence). CDR3 length equals 14 residues. Trimming took 6 bases from V and 6 from J, leaving 17 bases between them. The CDR3 spells CASRLNPGRDGYTF. The CDR3 DNA reads as TGTGCCAGTAGATTAAATCCAGGGAGGGATGGCTACACCTTC.

This clonotype was counted at least ten times. V and J are TRBV12-3 or TRBV12-4 and TRBJ2-2; 9 nucleotides agree with TRBD2. The CDR3 contains 13 residues. CDR3 coding DNA: TGTGCTTCTGCGGGGGGGGCTGACGGGGAGCTGTTTTTT. Its protein product is CASAGGADGELFF.

The table lists this clonotype with many counts. This chain uses TRBV12-3 or TRBV12-4 with TRBJ1-1; no clear D gene. The CDR3 has 13 amino acids. The germline V and J ends were trimmed by 3 bases and 4 bases, with 9 bases remaining between them. The CDR3 coding sequence is TGTGCCAGCAGTTTTCCGGGTGGCACTGAAGCTTTCTTT. This translates into CASSFPGGTEAFF.

This clonotype has ten or more counts. The chain links TRBV2 to TRBJ2-2; maybe TRBD2 (6 bases). V dropped 4 bases and J dropped 2 bases, with 14 bases sitting between them. The germline gives CDR1 SNHLY, CDR2 FYNNEI. This CDR3 has 16 amino acids. The CDR3 region is CASSVYLGGNTGELFF. The CDR3 nucleotides are TGTGCCAGCAGTGTGTATTTGGGGGGTAACACCGGGGAGCTGTTTTTT.

There are many counts of this clonotype. This chain links TRBV12-3 or TRBV12-4 with TRBJ1-4; tentatively, D is TRBD1 (6 bases). V lost 3 bases and J 8 bases, leaving 10 bases between the germline ends. The CDR3 totals 13 residues. The chain's CDR3 is CASSFAGTEKLFF. Here the CDR3 DNA reads TGTGCCAGCAGTTTCGCCGGGACAGAAAAACTGTTTTTT.

This clonotype occurred many times. The chain employs TRBV12-3 or TRBV12-4 and TRBJ2-1, with a weak D call TRBD2 (5 bases). The CDR3 runs to 13 residues. Trimming shortened V by 7 bases and J by 8 bases, and 15 bases separated the two germline ends. The CDR3 nucleotides read TGTGCCAGCACCCTGGACTCCTCCGATGAGCAGTTCTTC. Protein: CASTLDSSDEQFF.

The genes are TRBV4-2 and TRBJ1-5; 7 bases match TRBD1. The J segment lost 6 bases and the V segment lost 5 bases, leaving 19 bases of the junction unmatched. Germline V lookup: CDR1 LGHNA, CDR2 YNFKEQ. The CDR3 loop spans 18 amino acids. The CDR3 protein is CASSIVGLLQGYSQPQHF. In nucleotides, the CDR3 is TGTGCCAGCAGCATAGTCGGGCTACTACAGGGGTATAGTCAGCCCCAGCATTTT.

In this sample, this clonotype turned up many times. The rearrangement links TRBV9 to TRBJ2-1; 11 bases are a match to TRBD2. Germline V gene sequence: CDR1 SGDLS, CDR2 YYNGEE. CDR3 length equals 18 residues. Germline trimming cut 3 bases from V and 2 bases from J; bases unmatched to any gene: 10. The CDR3 DNA reads as TGTGCCAGCAGCGCGGATAGCGGGGGGGCCCTTACCTACAATGAGCAGTTCTTC. This translates into CASSADSGGALTYNEQFF.

Of note for this clonotype: This may stem from a read error, because a much larger clone lies one nucleotide away. The chain recombines TRBV2 with TRBJ1-2, with D unclear. Trimming pared 8 bases from V and 2 bases from J, leaving 12 bases between. The CDR3 runs 13 residues. The germline V gene encodes CDR1 SNHLY and CDR2 FYNNEI. The CDR3 loop reads CASGVAANYGYTF. As DNA, the CDR3 is TGTGCCAGCGGTGTAGCAGCAAACTATGGCTACACCTTC.

By share, this clonotype counts as medium-sized. At one of its ends the junction is not consistent with the germline gene, which may arise from a read error. This chain joins TRBV3-1 and TRBJ2-5, with TRBD1 as a possible D gene (6 bases). The germline gives CDR1 LGHDT, CDR2 YNNKEL (reference sequence). The CDR3 length is 13 residues. This CDR3 is CASSSGTQDTQYF. The DNA of the CDR3 is TGTGCCAGCAGCTCCGGGACACAAGACACCCAGTACTTT.

This clonotype occurred many times. The rearrangement joins TRBV5-1 to TRBJ2-6; D remains ambiguous. This CDR3 has 14 amino acids. Deletions cut 0 bases from V and 13 bases from J, with 14 bases between. Per the germline V gene, CDR1 is SGHRS and CDR2 is YFSETQ. The CDR3 region has the DNA TGCGCCAGCAGCTTGGGCTCCCTAGAGAGTGTCCTGACTTTC. Its protein is CASSLGSLESVLTF.

This clonotype was found many times. The chain is built from TRBV12-3 or TRBV12-4 and TRBJ1-2; 7 bases line up with TRBD1. V trimming: 7 bases; J trimming: 11 bases; junction bases outside the gene matches: 13. CDR3 length: 13 amino acids. The CDR3 is CASTPGGQTKYTF. DNA of the CDR3: TGTGCCAGCACCCCCGGGGGACAGACTAAGTACACCTTC.

This clonotype was recorded at least ten times. The V gene is TRBV23-1, the J gene TRBJ1-6; D is ambiguous. TRBV23-1 is an ORF; its function is uncertain. With 11 bases removed from V and 8 bases from J, the gap between germline ends came to 19 bases. The CDR3 runs 14 residues. CDR3 sequence reads: CAPLVDGEDSPLHF. The DNA for the CDR3 is TGCGCCCCTCTCGTGGACGGTGAGGATTCACCCCTCCACTTT.

This clonotype has at least ten counts. The chain combines TRBV6-1 with TRBJ2-7, with 9 bases matching TRBD2. Unmatched junction bases numbered 5, after V lost 2 bases and J lost 3 bases. The CDR3 consists of 15 residues. Germline V gene lookup returns CDR1 MNHNS and CDR2 SASEGT. The CDR3 protein is CASSEFPSGVYEQYF. The CDR3 DNA is TGTGCCAGCAGTGAATTCCCTAGCGGGGTCTACGAGCAGTACTTC.

This clonotype was recorded many times. V and J are TRBV7-8 and TRBJ2-1, with D tentatively TRBD1 (6 bases). CDR1 is SGHVS, CDR2 FQNEAQ, per germline. The V end lost 0 bases, the J end lost 2 bases, and 11 bases lay between the germline ends. This CDR3 is 16 amino acids long. CDR3 coding DNA: TGTGCCAGCAGCTTAGCCGGGACAACCCCCTACAATGAGCAGTTCTTC. Its translation is CASSLAGTTPYNEQFF.

This clonotype was detected ten times or more. V and J are TRBV9 and TRBJ2-5, with D possibly matching TRBD2 (5 bases). The CDR3 totals 13 residues. CDR1 is SGDLS and CDR2 is YYNGEE in the germline V gene. V was clipped by 1 base and J by 5 bases, with 9 bases between them. The CDR3 bases are TGTGCCAGCAGCGTAAGCGGCAAGGAGACCCAGTACTTC. Amino acid sequence: CASSVSGKETQYF.

This clonotype was recorded many times. CDR3 sequence reads: CASSQVYGETQYF. In nucleotides, the CDR3 is TGCGCCAGCAGCCAAGTTTACGGGGAGACCCAGTACTTC. The chain employs TRBV4-1 and TRBJ2-5; D unresolved. This CDR3 is built from 13 residues. Trimming stripped 1 base from V and 5 bases from J, with 8 bases between. From germline, CDR1 is MGHRA and CDR2 YSYEKL.

This clonotype counts as medium-sized. This chain uses TRBV23-1 with TRBJ1-5; no definite D call. TRBV23-1 is classed as an ORF, of uncertain function. CDR3 size: 18 residues. V lost 6 bases and J lost 0, with 21 bases in between. The CDR3 here is CASSLGRNPNDSNQPQHF. The CDR3 DNA reads as TGCGCCAGCAGCCTCGGACGGAATCCCAATGATAGCAATCAGCCCCAGCATTTT.

This chain joins TRBV30 and TRBJ2-3; 10 positions match TRBD2. Per the germline V gene, CDR1 is GTSNPN and CDR2 is SVGIG (reference sequence). The CDR3 consists of 14 residues. Trimming removed 4 bases from V and 4 bases from J; junction bases left unmatched: 5. CDR3 region: CAWTSGGAPDTQYF. CDR3 DNA: TGTGCCTGGACAAGCGGGGGGGCCCCAGATACGCAGTATTTT.

The sample holds a few counts of this clonotype. The gene calls are TRBV7-2 and TRBJ1-2; tentative D call: TRBD1 (6 bases). This CDR3 is built from 16 residues. Per the germline V gene, CDR1 is SGHTA and CDR2 is FQGNSA. The V end lost 1 base, the J end lost 4 bases, and 16 bases lay between the germline ends. CDR3 sequence (DNA): TGTGCCAGCAGCTTAGAGGACAGCCGAACCCCCTATGGCTACACCTTC. Encoded protein: CASSLEDSRTPYGYTF.

By proportion, this clonotype is large. CDR3: CASSAGTVLNYGYTF. CDR3 DNA sequence: TGTGCCAGCAGTGCGGGGACAGTCCTTAACTATGGCTACACCTTC. The rearrangement uses TRBV6-1 and TRBJ1-2; 7 bases agree with TRBD1. The junction had 6 bases not matched to a gene; V was cut back by 4 bases and J by 1 base. This CDR3 is built from 15 residues. Germline V gene lookup returns CDR1 MNHNS and CDR2 SASEGT.

At least ten counts were recorded for this clonotype. The chain couples TRBV5-8 to TRBJ2-4; the D is unclear. V lost 0 bases, J lost 6 bases, and 13 bases lay in between. Germline V gene sequence: CDR1 SGHTS, CDR2 YDEGEE. The CDR3 is made up of 15 amino acids. CDR3 loop: CASSLGLNTPNIQYF. CDR3 nucleotides: TGTGCCAGCAGCTTGGGTCTCAACACACCAAACATTCAGTACTTC. Full variable domain (rest looked up from reference TRBV5-8 and TRBJ2-4): EAGVTQSPTHLIKTRGQQATLRCSPISGHTSVYWYQQALGLGLQFLLWYDEGEERNRGNFPPRFSGRQFPNYSSELNVNALELEDSALYLCASSLGLNTPNIQYFGAGTRLSVL.

This clonotype appeared many times. This sequence joins TRBV24-1 and TRBJ2-1, with 7 bases matching TRBD2. The CDR3 is made up of 18 amino acids. Germline V gene data show CDR1 as KGHDR and CDR2 as SFDVKD. The V and J ends lost 0 bases and 7 bases, in that order; junction bases with no gene match: 14. CDR3 region: CATSDLQIGGGAGNEQFF. The DNA for the CDR3 is TGTGCCACCAGTGATTTGCAAATCGGGGGAGGGGCTGGGAATGAGCAGTTCTTC.

At least ten counts were recorded for this clonotype. The gene calls are TRBV19 and TRBJ1-4; weak D call: TRBD1 (5 bases). Between the trimmed V and J ends, which lost 6 bases and 4 bases, there was a span of 15 bases. This CDR3 is 15 amino acids long. The germline V gene encodes CDR1 LNHDA and CDR2 SQIVND (reference sequence). Here the CDR3 reads CASRSPGRHNEKLFF. As DNA, the CDR3 is TGTGCCAGTAGATCGCCGGGACGCCATAATGAAAAACTGTTTTTT.

This clonotype is classed as medium-sized. The rearrangement uses TRBV15 and TRBJ1-2, with D unclear. CDR3 length: 15 amino acids. Trimming shortened V by 0 bases and J by 1 base, and 9 bases separated the two germline ends. The germline V gene encodes CDR1 LNHNV and CDR2 YYDKDF (reference sequence). The CDR3 loop is CATSRDLTDNYGYTF. The CDR3, as DNA: TGTGCCACCAGCAGAGATTTGACGGATAACTATGGCTACACCTTC.